This TCR beta chain was identified in a study of blood T cell repertoires in COVID-19. In the source study's methods: Cell counts per sample came from amplifying reference gene primers. Using immunoSEQ multiplex PCR, the repertoire was profiled, and TCRdb retains in-frame clones only, with some absent. V and J calls and clone size are given by that table; D and trimming were obtained from the DNA. This table holds around 16,000 clones, around 84% found once. The CDR3 extends over 17 amino acids. The V gene end was trimmed by 3 bases and the J gene end by 5 bases; junction bases not matched to a gene: 9. Per the germline V gene, CDR1 is SEHNR and CDR2 is FQNEAQ (reference sequence).

The sequenced sample consisted of peripheral blood. This chain uses TRBV7-9 with TRBJ1-6; 8 bases are shared with TRBD1. This TCR was sampled from a human donor in a cohort sampled during active COVID-19. Written as DNA, the CDR3 is TGTGCCAGCAGCTTCGCTTCCAGGGGGCGCGATAATTCACCCCTCCACTTT. The encoded protein is CASSFASRGRDNSPLHF. Combining the CDR3 with reference TRBV7-9 and TRBJ1-6 gives the whole variable domain DTGVSQNPRHKITKRGQNVTFRCDPISEHNRLYWYRQTLGQGPEFLTYFQNEAQLEKSRLLSDRFSAERPKGSFSTLEIQRTEQGDSAMYLCASSFASRGRDNSPLHFGNGTRLTVT.